A selection of T cell receptor beta chains follows, all from one sample in a study of identical twins. TCRdb re-derived calls from the 5' RACE reads in MiXCR, one entry per CDR3 protein. Among about 480,000 distinct CDR3 sequences listed, 11% to 15% were seen once. The sample was also reused in another study, on yellow fever vaccine responses in identical twins.

The sequenced sample consisted of CD4+ T cells sorted from blood. The receptors originated from a woman aged 18-29 years in good health. Both conserved end residues are part of each CDR3. The order of the fields is clone size, CDR3 length, V gene, D gene, J gene, CDR3 DNA, CDR3 protein. The D gene is left open where the match is weak. The listing skips clone size in some rows; elsewhere it reads once, few, many or a size class.

>few|16|TRBV20-1|TRBD1|TRBJ1-2
TGCAGTGCTAGGACGCCGGGACAGAAAACTTACTATGGCTACACCTTC
CSARTPGQKTYYGYTF
>few|20|TRBV7-6|.|TRBJ2-5
TGTGCCAGCAGATCTAAACCGGTTACATACCCCAACCAGCCTCGGGAGACCCAGTACTTC
CASRSKPVTYPNQPRETQYF
>.|15|TRBV7-3|TRBD2|TRBJ2-1
TGTGCCAGCAGCGATCTAGCGGGGCCCTACAATGAGCAGTTCTTC
CASSDLAGPYNEQFF
>many|13|TRBV12-3/TRBV12-4|.|TRBJ1-5
TGTGCCAGCAGACAGAACAGGAATCAGCCCCAGCATTTT
CASRQNRNQPQHF
>.|16|TRBV5-1|TRBD2|TRBJ2-1
TGCGCCAGCAGCTTAGGGACTAGCGGGGTCTACAATGAGCAGTTCTTC
CASSLGTSGVYNEQFF
>few|13|TRBV10-2|TRBD2|TRBJ2-7
TGCGCCAGCAGTGAGACTAGCGGGAGTAAGCAGTACTTC
CASSETSGSKQYF
>many|14|TRBV7-2|.|TRBJ2-5
TGTGCCAGCAGCTTACAAACCCGGGAGATTAGGCAGTACTTC
CASSLQTREIRQYF
>few|17|TRBV6-7|.|TRBJ2-3
TGTGCCAGCAGTTACCTCCCTCGGGAACCTAGCACAGATACGCAGTATTTT
CASSYLPREPSTDTQYF
>few|18|TRBV14|TRBD1|TRBJ2-3
TGTGCCAGCAGCTTCGAAAATCCGGGACAGGGTAACACAGATACGCAGTATTTT
CASSFENPGQGNTDTQYF
>few|17|TRBV5-1|.|TRBJ2-5
TGCGCCAGCAGCTTGGGTCTCAGGGGCCGTCCCCAAGAGACCCAGTACTTC
CASSLGLRGRPQETQYF
>.|14|TRBV4-2|.|TRBJ1-3
TGTGCCAGCAGCCCTTCCCAATATGGAAACACCATATATTTT
CASSPSQYGNTIYF
>many|12|TRBV29-1|TRBD2|TRBJ2-1
TGCAGTACGCTAGCGGCAGACAATGAGCAGTTCTTC
CSTLAADNEQFF
>.|11|TRBV20-1|.|TRBJ2-7
TGCAGTGCTAAGGCTTATCCCGAGCAGTACTTC
CSAKAYPEQYF
>few|16|TRBV27|.|TRBJ1-2
TGTGCCAGCAGTTTAATTCTCCCTTCTTCGATTGCCGGCTACACCTTC
CASSLILPSSIAGYTF
>few|11|TRBV29-1|.|TRBJ2-7
TGCAGCGTTTCCGCGAACTACGAGCAGTACTTC
CSVSANYEQYF
>few|17|TRBV7-2|TRBD2|TRBJ2-2
TGTGCCAGCTGCCCCCGGAGCGGGGGGGCCAACACCGGGGAGCTGTTTTTT
CASCPRSGGANTGELFF
>.|12|TRBV3-1|.|TRBJ2-7
TGTGCCAGCAGCCCAGGGATCTACGAGCAGTACTTC
CASSPGIYEQYF